The clone carrying this TCR beta chain was picked up one time. The data originate from a study of T cells after somatic rescue of genetic block. Some clones are missing from TCRdb's copy, which holds only in-frame ones; the method was immunoSEQ multiplex PCR. The data hold approximately 65,000 clones, with approximately 90% observed a single time. Sample: peripheral blood mononuclear cells (PBMCs). The sequence derives from a man in his forties.

The CDR3 loop is CASSLADYEQYF. The CDR3 DNA reads TGTGCCAGCAGCTTGGCGGACTACGAGCAGTACTTC. The chain employs TRBV5-6 and TRBJ2-7; D is undetermined. The CDR3 has 12 amino acids. V lost 0 bases and J 3 bases, leaving 4 bases between the germline ends. In germline, CDR1 is SGHDT, CDR2 YYEEEE.